The sequence of this T cell receptor beta chain was determined in a study of PD-1 blockade in mismatch repair-deficient tumors. The data were produced by immunoSEQ multiplex PCR, yet TCRdb's version contains in-frame clones alone and is incomplete. The table lists some 130,000 clones, 88% of them singletons. There are 18 residues in the CDR3. Trimming cost V 2 bases and J 2 bases; bases outside gene matches: 6. CDR1 KGHSH and CDR2 LQKENI come from the germline V gene. The sample was peripheral blood, taken approximately 72 weeks after starting pembrolizumab. The chain is built from TRBV18 and TRBJ2-1; 13 bases agree with TRBD2. This TCR derives from an adult with mismatch repair-deficient cancer. The DNA of the CDR3 is TGTGCCAGCTCACCAGTTGTACTAGCGGGAGGGCCCTACAATGAGCAGTTCTTC. It codes for CASSPVVLAGGPYNEQFF.